The 14 T cell receptor beta chains listed next were all sequenced from one sample in a study of T-cell memory formation after mild COVID-19 (dated by TCRdb to 2020 to 2023). Library preparation used 5' RACE. Instrument on record: Illumina NovaSeq 6000. TCRdb trimmed the raw reads at Q25, called clones with MiXCR and kept productive beta chains. A single entry per CDR3 protein holds the most common genes and DNA from its merged rows. The sample table records approximately 100,000 distinct CDR3 sequences; about 23% of these occur just once. 35% to 50% of the sample lies in the top ten. Sequencing was performed on PBMCs or a T cell subset sorted from them (not recorded which). The receptors come from a man aged 18 to 35 who had mild COVID-19 (a few samples of this study predate the infection). The sample titles of this study are shuffled in the database, so cell type and time point are left out; the donor was told from shared clones.

The chain employs TRBV12-3 or TRBV12-4 and TRBJ1-1; TRBD1 agrees at 8 bases. CDR3 length: 13 amino acids. V shed 10 bases and J 1 base; nucleotides not matched to a gene: 5. CDR3 nucleotide sequence: TGTGCCACCAGGACAGGGAAGAACACTGAAGCTTTCTTT. Its translation is CATRTGKNTEAFF.

This clonotype occurred a few times. This chain uses TRBV27 with TRBJ1-2; D gene uncertain. This CDR3 comprises 13 residues. Germline CDR1 reads MNHEY; CDR2 reads SMNVEV (reference sequence). V lost 4 bases to trimming and J lost 4 bases, with 10 bases between them. CDR3: CASSYGPSYGYTF. The DNA of the CDR3 is TGTGCCAGCAGTTACGGGCCTAGCTATGGCTACACCTTC.

The chain links TRBV12-3 or TRBV12-4 to TRBJ2-7; D call uncertain. This CDR3 comprises 16 residues. V dropped 5 bases and J dropped 0 bases, with 17 bases sitting between them. CDR3 bases: TGTGCCAGCAGTGGCCGTTCTAGGCCGGACTCCTACGAGCAGTACTTC. Protein: CASSGRSRPDSYEQYF.

This chain uses TRBV13 with TRBJ2-5; no firm D call. The germline V and J ends were trimmed by 3 bases and 7 bases, with 9 bases remaining between them. CDR3 length: 12 amino acids. The germline gives CDR1 PRHDT, CDR2 FYEKMQ (reference sequence). DNA for the CDR3: TGTGCCAGCAGCTTTCCAACGGGGACCCAGTACTTC. This codes for CASSFPTGTQYF.

By its share, this clonotype is medium-sized (0.01 to 0.1%). This chain joins TRBV7-2 and TRBJ2-3; D unresolved. The CDR3 runs 15 residues. The V gene's germline CDR1 is SGHTA and CDR2 FQGNSA. V dropped 4 bases and J dropped 1 base, with 12 bases sitting between them. The CDR3 nucleotides are TGTGCCAGCAGCTCCGATAGCATGGGCACAGATACGCAGTATTTT. It specifies CASSSDSMGTDTQYF.

The rearrangement links TRBV7-9 to TRBJ1-1; the D is unclear. Per the germline V gene, CDR1 is SEHNR and CDR2 is FQNEAQ (reference sequence). Trimming removed 3 bases at V and 2 bases at J, with 4 bases between. The CDR3 sequence is 12 residues long. The chain's CDR3 is CASSLTNTEAFF. The CDR3 DNA reads TGTGCCAGCAGCTTGACCAACACTGAAGCTTTCTTT.

This clonotype was counted ten times or more. V gene TRBV6-5 combines with J gene TRBJ2-5; TRBD2 agrees at 12 bases. There are 14 residues in the CDR3. Germline loops: CDR1 MNHEY, CDR2 SVGAGI. V dropped 5 bases and J dropped 4; count of bases not matched to a gene: 2. CDR3 bases: TGTGCCAGCAGTCCTAGCGGGGGGGGAGAGACCCAGTACTTC. Its protein is CASSPSGGGETQYF.

V is TRBV14 and J is TRBJ2-7; no clear D gene. CDR1 is SGHDN, CDR2 FVKESK, per germline. The CDR3 loop spans 15 amino acids. Trimming took 0 bases from V and 2 from J, leaving 11 bases between them. The CDR3, as DNA: TGTGCCAGCAGCCAAGAAGGCGACGGAACCTACGAGCAGTACTTC. The encoded protein is CASSQEGDGTYEQYF.

The CDR3 sequence is CASSGPTGGEQYV. The CDR3 nucleotides read TGTGCCAGCAGTGGCCCAACGGGTGGCGAGCAGTACGTC. The chain links TRBV6-6 to TRBJ2-7, with D unresolved. The germline V gene has CDR1 MNHNY and CDR2 SVGAGI (reference sequence). The CDR3 extends over 13 amino acids. V was shortened by 5 bases and J by 6 bases, with 14 bases between the two germline ends.

This clonotype was counted only a few times. The J gene is TRBJ1-3, the V gene TRBV9; TRBD1 matches 8 bases. This CDR3 is built from 17 residues. Germline assignment: CDR1 SGDLS and CDR2 YYNGEE. The junction had 9 bases not matched to a gene; V was cut back by 4 bases and J by 0 bases. CDR3 protein: CASSPTGQADSGNTIYF. CDR3 nucleotide sequence: TGTGCCAGCAGCCCGACGGGACAGGCAGACTCTGGAAACACCATATATTTT.

The chain has TRBV11-2 and TRBJ2-3, with 13 bases aligning to TRBD2. Germline CDR1 SGHAT, CDR2 FQNNGV. The CDR3 covers 15 residues. Losses at the gene ends were 5 bases for V and 10 bases for J; bases not matched to a gene: 9. The CDR3 reads CASSPTSGGAGAQYF. DNA for the CDR3: TGTGCCAGCAGCCCCACTAGCGGGGGGGCAGGAGCGCAGTATTTT.

This clonotype was counted a few times. The chain recombines TRBV12-3 or TRBV12-4 with TRBJ1-2; D is unresolved. CDR3 length: 14 residues. V gave up 6 bases and J gave up 8 bases, with 19 bases separating them. CDR3 sequence (DNA): TGTGCCAGCAGGGCCCGGGTGGGGTCGTCCGGCTACACCTTC. Translated, it gives CASRARVGSSGYTF.

The chain is built from TRBV5-1 and TRBJ2-3; 9 nucleotides align to TRBD2. CDR1 is SGHRS and CDR2 is YFSETQ in the germline V gene. This CDR3 is built from 15 residues. The V and J ends lost 4 bases and 4 bases, in that order; junction bases with no gene match: 7. As DNA, the CDR3 is TGCGCCAGCAGCACCGGACTAGCGATTGCAGATACGCAGTATTTT. It yields the protein CASSTGLAIADTQYF.

This chain joins TRBV6-6 and TRBJ1-6; the D is unclear. CDR1 and CDR2 from the germline V gene are MNHNY and SVGAGI (reference sequence). V was clipped by 2 bases and J by 5 bases, with 13 bases between them. The CDR3 length is 16 residues. Written as DNA, the CDR3 is TGTGCCAGCAGTTACAGGGCTCCCTTAAATAATTCACCCCTCCACTTT. Protein product: CASSYRAPLNNSPLHF.